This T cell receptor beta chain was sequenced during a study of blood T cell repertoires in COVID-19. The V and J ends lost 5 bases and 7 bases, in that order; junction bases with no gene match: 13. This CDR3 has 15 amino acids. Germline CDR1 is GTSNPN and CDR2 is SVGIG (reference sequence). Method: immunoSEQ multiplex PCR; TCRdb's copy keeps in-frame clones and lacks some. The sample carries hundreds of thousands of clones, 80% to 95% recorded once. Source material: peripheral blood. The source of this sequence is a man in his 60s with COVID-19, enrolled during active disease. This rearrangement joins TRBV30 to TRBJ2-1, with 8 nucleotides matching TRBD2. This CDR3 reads CAWQPLSGGWNEQFF. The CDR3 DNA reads TGTGCCTGGCAGCCACTCAGCGGGGGATGGAATGAGCAGTTCTTC.